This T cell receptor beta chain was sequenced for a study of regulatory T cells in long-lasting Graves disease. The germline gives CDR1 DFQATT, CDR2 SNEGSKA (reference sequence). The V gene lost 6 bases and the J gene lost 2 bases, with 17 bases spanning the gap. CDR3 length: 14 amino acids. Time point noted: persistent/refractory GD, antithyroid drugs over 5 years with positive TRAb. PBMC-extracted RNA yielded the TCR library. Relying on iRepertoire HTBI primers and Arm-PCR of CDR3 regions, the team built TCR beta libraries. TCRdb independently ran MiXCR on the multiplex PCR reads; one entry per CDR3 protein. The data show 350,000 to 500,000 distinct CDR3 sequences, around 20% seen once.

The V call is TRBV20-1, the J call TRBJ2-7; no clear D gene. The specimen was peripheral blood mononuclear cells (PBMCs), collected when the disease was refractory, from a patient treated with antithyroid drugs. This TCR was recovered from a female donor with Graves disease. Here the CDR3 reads CSAPGVLNPYEQYF. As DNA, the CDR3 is TGCAGTGCCCCTGGGGTATTAAACCCCTACGAGCAGTACTTC.